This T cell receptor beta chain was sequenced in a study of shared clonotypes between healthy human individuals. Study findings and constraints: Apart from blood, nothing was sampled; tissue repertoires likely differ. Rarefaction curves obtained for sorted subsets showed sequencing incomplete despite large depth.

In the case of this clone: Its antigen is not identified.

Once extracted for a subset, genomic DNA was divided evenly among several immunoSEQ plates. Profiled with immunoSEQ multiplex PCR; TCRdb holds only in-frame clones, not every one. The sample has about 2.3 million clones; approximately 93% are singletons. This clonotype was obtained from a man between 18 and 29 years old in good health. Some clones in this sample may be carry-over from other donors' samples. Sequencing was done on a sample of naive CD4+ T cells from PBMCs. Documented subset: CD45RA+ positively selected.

For the CDR3, the DNA is TGTGCCAGTAGGGCCCGTAGCAATCAGCCCCAGCATTTT. Residues: CASRARSNQPQHF. The chain links TRBV19 to TRBJ1-5; no clear D. The CDR3 has 13 amino acids. Looked up from germline, CDR1 is LNHDA and CDR2 is SQIVND (reference sequence). The V gene lost 6 bases and the J gene lost 0 bases, with 6 bases spanning the gap.